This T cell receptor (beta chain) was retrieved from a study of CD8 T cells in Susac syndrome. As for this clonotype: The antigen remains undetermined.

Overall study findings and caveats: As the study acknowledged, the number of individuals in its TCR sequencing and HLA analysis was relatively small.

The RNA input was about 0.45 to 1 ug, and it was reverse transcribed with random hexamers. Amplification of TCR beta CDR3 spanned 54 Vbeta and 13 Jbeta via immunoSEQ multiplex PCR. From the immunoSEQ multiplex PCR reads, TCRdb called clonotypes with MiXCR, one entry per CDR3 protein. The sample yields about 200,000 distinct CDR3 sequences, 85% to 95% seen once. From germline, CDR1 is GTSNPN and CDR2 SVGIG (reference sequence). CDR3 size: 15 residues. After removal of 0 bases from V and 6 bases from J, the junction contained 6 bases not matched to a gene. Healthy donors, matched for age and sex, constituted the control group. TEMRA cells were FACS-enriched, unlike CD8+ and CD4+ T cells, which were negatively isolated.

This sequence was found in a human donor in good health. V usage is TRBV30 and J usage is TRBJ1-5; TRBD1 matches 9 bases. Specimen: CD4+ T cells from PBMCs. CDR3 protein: CAWSVGQGGGQPQHF. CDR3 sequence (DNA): TGTGCCTGGAGTGTGGGACAGGGAGGCGGTCAGCCCCAGCATTTT.